Presented here are 23 T cell receptor beta chains from one specimen sequenced in a study of response to subunit inactivated influenza vaccine. TCRdb passed the RT-PCR reads through MiXCR, listing each CDR3 protein once. The table has fewer than 650,000 distinct CDR3 sequences, 13% seen once; the top ten hold about 12%. The sample consisted of PBMCs from blood, taken more than 35 days after vaccination. The origin of the receptors is a man aged 50 to 60 who received an inactivated influenza vaccine.

The chain uses TRBV7-8 and TRBJ1-1; tentatively, D is TRBD1 (6 bases). V lost 5 bases to trimming and J lost 3 bases, with 16 bases between them. Germline lookup yields CDR1 SGHVS and CDR2 FQNEAQ. CDR3 length: 15 residues. CDR3 sequence: CASSLRGGGHTEAFF. In DNA form, the CDR3 reads TGTGCCAGCAGCCTCCGGGGAGGGGGACACACTGAAGCTTTCTTT.

This clonotype was recorded a few times. CDR3 region: CASRLVTGELFF. CDR3 coding DNA: TGCGCCAGCCGACTAGTAACCGGGGAGCTGTTTTTT. V usage is TRBV5-1 and J usage is TRBJ2-2, with a tentative D call TRBD2 (6 bases). Trimming took off 7 bases at V and 5 bases at J, with 9 bases between the two ends. This CDR3 region has 12 residues. Germline V gene data show CDR1 as SGHRS and CDR2 as YFSETQ.

This clonotype was counted a few times. The chain links TRBV10-1 to TRBJ2-7; TRBD1 might be the D (6 bases). The CDR3 has 14 amino acids. V lost 3 bases, J lost 3 bases, and 12 bases lay in between. CDR1 is WNHNN, CDR2 SYGVQD, per germline (reference sequence). The CDR3 sequence is CASSDSSRGYEQYF. The CDR3 nucleotides read TGCGCCAGCAGTGATTCTAGCAGGGGCTACGAGCAGTACTTC.

This chain uses TRBV30 with TRBJ2-5; 10 nucleotides agree with TRBD2. Germline trimming cut 7 bases from V and 5 bases from J; bases unmatched to any gene: 4. Germline CDR1 GTSNPN, CDR2 SVGIG (reference sequence). The CDR3 has 12 residues. The CDR3 protein is CAFSSGSETQYF. Here the CDR3 DNA reads TGTGCCTTTTCTAGCGGGAGTGAGACCCAGTACTTC.

This clonotype turned up a few times. V usage is TRBV4-1 and J usage is TRBJ1-2, with TRBD1 as a possible D gene (5 bases). CDR3 length: 11 amino acids. Germline V gene lookup returns CDR1 MGHRA and CDR2 YSYEKL. Between the trimmed V and J ends, which lost 6 bases and 7 bases, there was a span of 9 bases. CDR3 nucleotides: TGCGCCAGCAGGGCTGGGGGTGGCTACACCTTC. It translates to CASRAGGGYTF.

The CDR3 nucleotides are TGTGCCAGCAGCTTTAGCTCGGGAGGGACCTACAATGAGCAGTTCTTC. This encodes CASSFSSGGTYNEQFF. The V and J genes are TRBV11-1 and TRBJ2-1; 8 bases are a match to TRBD2. With V trimmed by 3 bases and J by 2 bases, 6 bases remained unmatched. The CDR3 consists of 16 residues. Germline loops: CDR1 SGHAT, CDR2 FQDESV (reference sequence).

Details on this clonotype: Possible read error: a much larger clone is one base away. This rearrangement joins TRBV6-5 to TRBJ2-7; D call uncertain. The better agreement between TRBJ2-1 and the DNA end casts doubt on the J call. CDR3 length: 15 amino acids. Germline CDR1 reads MNHEY; CDR2 reads SVGAGI. For the CDR3, the DNA is TGTGCCAGCAGTTACTCGACGGGTGGCCTCTACGAGCAGTTCTTC. It encodes CASSYSTGGLYEQFF.

This clonotype has a handful of counts. This chain uses TRBV10-3 with TRBJ2-2, with D possibly matching TRBD1 (5 bases). V was trimmed by 6 bases and J by 3 bases, leaving 11 bases between them. The CDR3 sequence is 14 residues long. Germline V CDR1 and CDR2: ENHRY, SYGVKD. The CDR3 spells CAISERRDTGELFF. Here the CDR3 DNA reads TGTGCCATCAGCGAACGCAGGGACACCGGGGAGCTGTTTTTT.

The J gene is TRBJ2-1, the V gene TRBV4-3; D is uncertain. V lost 0 bases, J lost 0 bases, and 12 bases lay in between. Germline V gene sequence: CDR1 LGHNA, CDR2 YSLEER. This CDR3 contains 17 residues. The CDR3 DNA is TGCGCCAGCAGCCAAGATTCGGGCTTGGGCTCCTACAATGAGCAGTTCTTC. Translating gives CASSQDSGLGSYNEQFF.

This clonotype was counted a few times. This chain links TRBV15 with TRBJ2-1; 10 nucleotides match TRBD1. Losses at the gene ends were 3 bases for V and 3 bases for J; bases not matched to a gene: 5. Germline V gene data show CDR1 as LNHNV and CDR2 as YYDKDF (reference sequence). The CDR3 spans 16 residues. CDR3 in DNA: TGTGCCACCAGCAGGACCGGGACAGGGGTCTACAATGAGCAGTTCTTC. Encoded protein: CATSRTGTGVYNEQFF. The complete variable domain, with remaining parts taken from reference TRBV15 and TRBJ2-1, reads DAMVIQNPRYQVTQFGKPVTLSCSQTLNHNVMYWYQQKSSQAPKLLFHYYDKDFNNEADTPDNFQSRRPNTSFCFLDIRSPGLGDTAMYLCATSRTGTGVYNEQFFGPGTRLTVL.

This clonotype was seen many times. The rearrangement links TRBV5-1 to TRBJ1-3; D is undetermined. Trimming shortened V by 4 bases and J by 2 bases, and 13 bases separated the two germline ends. The CDR3 sequence is 15 residues long. The germline V gene has CDR1 SGHRS and CDR2 YFSETQ. CDR3 bases: TGCGCCAGCAGCACAGAGGTCGATACTGGAAACACCATATATTTT. Its protein is CASSTEVDTGNTIYF.

This chain joins TRBV6-1 and TRBJ1-5, with 8 bases fitting TRBD1. Looked up from germline, CDR1 is MNHNS and CDR2 is SASEGT. The CDR3 sequence is 14 residues long. The trim removed 7 bases at V and 1 base at J, leaving 3 bases unmatched. Written as DNA, the CDR3 is TGTGCCAGCACCCGACAGGGGAGCAATCAGCCCCAGCATTTT. It yields the protein CASTRQGSNQPQHF.

The chain is built from TRBV10-3 and TRBJ2-2; 15 bases align to TRBD2. Germline V gene sequence: CDR1 ENHRY, CDR2 SYGVKD. Trimming at V came to 7 bases and at J to 2 bases, leaving 11 bases not matched to a gene. The CDR3 covers 19 residues. CDR3 in amino acids: CAITSRTSGGAFNTGELFF. The CDR3 DNA sequence: TGTGCCATCACCTCCAGGACTAGCGGGGGGGCCTTTAACACCGGGGAGCTGTTTTTT.

About this clonotype itself: Sequence at one end of the junction differs from germline and may be a read error. The gene calls are TRBV27 and TRBJ2-7; 12 nucleotides agree with TRBD1. The germline CDR1 and CDR2 sequences are MNHEY and SMNVEV (reference sequence). The length of the CDR3 is 16 residues. The CDR3 sequence is CACSLEWDRGPHEQYF. Here the CDR3 DNA reads TGTGCCTGCAGTTTAGAGTGGGACAGGGGGCCCCACGAGCAGTACTTC.

This chain connects TRBV6-8 to TRBJ2-7; no clear D. This CDR3 has 12 amino acids. From germline, CDR1 is MNHGY and CDR2 SAAAGT. V was cut by 6 bases and J by 5 bases, with 11 bases left in between. CDR3 region: CASSRCLDEQYF. The CDR3 bases are TGTGCCAGCAGCCGTTGTCTGGACGAGCAGTACTTC.

The chain has TRBV19 and TRBJ1-5, with a weak D call TRBD1 (6 bases). Trimming shortened V by 10 bases and J by 4 bases, and 14 bases separated the two germline ends. The CDR3 covers 13 residues. Germline CDR1 LNHDA, CDR2 SQIVND (reference sequence). The CDR3 region has the DNA TGTGCCACCGCGGGGCAGGGGAATCAGCCCCAGCATTTT. It encodes CATAGQGNQPQHF.

In its sample, this clonotype was seen a few times. V usage is TRBV3-1 and J usage is TRBJ1-2; tentatively, D is TRBD1 (5 bases). This CDR3 has 15 amino acids. The V gene lost 0 bases and the J gene lost 4 bases, with 12 bases spanning the gap. CDR1 is LGHDT, CDR2 YNNKEL, per germline (reference sequence). This CDR3 is CASSQDPRDGYGYTF. The CDR3 region has the DNA TGTGCCAGCAGCCAAGACCCCAGGGATGGCTATGGCTACACCTTC.

The genes are TRBV29-1 and TRBJ1-3; maybe TRBD1 (5 bases). Trimming pared 6 bases from V and 8 bases from J, leaving 11 bases between. In germline, CDR1 is SQVTM, CDR2 ANQGSEA. There are 11 residues in the CDR3. This CDR3 reads CSVGTSDTIYF. In DNA, the CDR3 is TGCAGCGTAGGGACCTCGGACACCATATATTTT.

This clonotype was seen a few times. The chain has TRBV10-3 and TRBJ2-2; TRBD1 matches at 7 bases. CDR3 size: 14 residues. CDR1 is ENHRY, CDR2 SYGVKD, per germline. J gave up 2 bases and V 9 bases, and 6 bases lay outside the gene matches. CDR3 region: CAMGQHTNTGELFF. CDR3 coding DNA: TGTGCCATGGGACAGCATACCAACACCGGGGAGCTGTTTTTT.

The sample holds a few counts of this clonotype. V is TRBV7-2 and J is TRBJ2-1; 10 bases are shared with TRBD1. V dropped 1 base and J dropped 15; count of bases not matched to a gene: 6. CDR1 SGHTA and CDR2 FQGNSA come from the germline V gene. The CDR3 loop spans 13 amino acids. DNA of the CDR3: TGTGCCAGCAGCTTAGGCGGGACAGGGGTGGCGTTCTTC. This translates into CASSLGGTGVAFF.

The sample holds many counts of this clonotype. The V call is TRBV20-1, the J call TRBJ2-5; D gene unclear. CDR1 DFQATT and CDR2 SNEGSKA come from the germline V gene (reference sequence). V dropped 0 bases and J dropped 2 bases, with 7 bases sitting between them. The CDR3 sequence is 13 residues long. The CDR3 is CSARDGLQETQYF. The CDR3 bases are TGCAGTGCTAGAGATGGGCTACAAGAGACCCAGTACTTC.

This clonotype was picked up a small number of times. V usage is TRBV11-3 and J usage is TRBJ2-1; no definite D call. Germline V gene data show CDR1 as SGHNT and CDR2 as YENEEA. V was shortened by 5 bases and J by 0 bases, with 23 bases between the two germline ends. The CDR3 is made up of 19 amino acids. CDR3 sequence (DNA): TGTGCCAGCAGCCGATCGCAGGCAGGAATAATGGGCTCCTACAATGAGCAGTTCTTC. As protein: CASSRSQAGIMGSYNEQFF.

This clonotype came up many times. The chain uses TRBV20-1 and TRBJ1-4, with D perhaps TRBD1 (5 bases). The CDR3 runs to 13 residues. The germline gives CDR1 DFQATT, CDR2 SNEGSKA (reference sequence). V was clipped by 4 bases and J by 8 bases, with 14 bases between them. CDR3 sequence reads: CSATGPKWEKLFF. The CDR3 coding sequence is TGCAGTGCTACAGGGCCAAAGTGGGAAAAACTGTTTTTT.